The T cell receptor beta chain under discussion was sequenced for a study of blood T cell repertoires in COVID-19. Background on the study: Samples came from the United States, Italy and Spain, spanning acute and convalescent COVID-19.

Profiling relied on immunoSEQ multiplex PCR, and the TCRdb table lists in-frame clones only, not all of them. The sample consists of more than 250,000 clones, around nine tenths of them appearing once. This clone was found once. The germline gives CDR1 SGHVS, CDR2 FQNEAQ. The CDR3 runs 16 residues. V lost 3 bases and J lost 3; bases outside the gene matches: 5. Recovered status in Cohort 3 required two negative PCRs, clearance, or symptom resolution. The chain carries TRBV7-8 and TRBJ1-2; 12 bases are shared with TRBD1. The sequencing sample was made of PBMCs or T cells enriched from blood (not recorded which). This TCR was sampled from a woman in her 30s who had recovered from COVID-19. DNA of the CDR3: TGTGCCAGCAGCTTCCCGGGGACAGGGGGCTACTATGGCTACACCTTC. This sequence encodes CASSFPGTGGYYGYTF.